This T cell receptor beta chain comes out of a study of Ad26.COV2.S vaccination and SARS-CoV-2 variants. Trimming left V 0 bases short and J 4 bases short, with 10 bases between. The CDR3 has 14 residues. Germline V gives CDR1 SGHRS, CDR2 YFSETQ. Treatment meaning: roughly 18 received Ad26.COV2.S at low or high dose, single or two shots; a few received placebo; per-sample allocation not given. Sampling took place 63 days after the first vaccine or placebo injection. The protocol was immunoSEQ multiplex PCR, while the TCRdb copy is restricted to in-frame clones and leaves out a portion. This table holds approximately 410,000 clones, approximately 90% found once.

This chain uses TRBV5-1 with TRBJ2-5; no firm D call. The starting material was peripheral blood, obtained in a trial of Ad26.COV2.S vaccine versus placebo. The sequence derives from a person between 18 and 65 years old who received the Ad26.COV2.S COVID-19 vaccine or a placebo. The CDR3 loop is CASSLGTAAETQYF. As DNA, the CDR3 is TGCGCCAGCAGCTTGGGGACGGCGGCAGAGACCCAGTACTTC.